This entry features one T cell receptor beta chain sequence. Its antigen is undetermined. A second PCR, run for about 6 to 11 cycles, used a sample-barcoded 5' primer plus a J-beta primer mix. The authors tagged each cDNA molecule using a template-switch adaptor with 12 random nucleotides. Using its own MiXCR run on the 5' RACE reads, TCRdb lists one record per CDR3 protein. Among about 780,000 distinct CDR3 sequences listed, less than 60% were seen once. CDR1 and CDR2 (germline): SGHTA, FQGNSA. Trimming shortened V by 7 bases and J by 11 bases, and 26 bases separated the two germline ends. CDR3 length: 15 residues. This sample stems from a study of blood T cells in healthy people across ages. Study details: The template switching approach captured approximately one barcoded beta molecule for every two T cells. Whole-study results and caveats: Long-lived donors had more naive CD4+ cells and higher diversity than aged donors.

The TCR originated in a man older than 75 in good health. V gene TRBV7-2 combines with J gene TRBJ2-5, with a weak D call TRBD1 (6 bases). Specimen: blood. The CDR3 is CASKIKSQGDNEQYF. The CDR3 nucleotides read TGTGCCAGCAAAATTAAATCACAGGGAGACAATGAGCAGTACTTC.